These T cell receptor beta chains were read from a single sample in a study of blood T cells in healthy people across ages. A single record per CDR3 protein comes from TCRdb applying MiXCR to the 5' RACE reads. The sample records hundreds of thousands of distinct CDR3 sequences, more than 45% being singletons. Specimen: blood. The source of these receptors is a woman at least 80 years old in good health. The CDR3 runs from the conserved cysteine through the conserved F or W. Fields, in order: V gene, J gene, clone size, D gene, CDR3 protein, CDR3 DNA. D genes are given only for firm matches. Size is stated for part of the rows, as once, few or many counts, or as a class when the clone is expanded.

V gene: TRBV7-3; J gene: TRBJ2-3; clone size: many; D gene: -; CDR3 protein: CASSLAGAPTDTQYF; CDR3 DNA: TGTGCCAGCAGCTTAGCGGGGGCCCCCACAGATACGCAGTATTTT
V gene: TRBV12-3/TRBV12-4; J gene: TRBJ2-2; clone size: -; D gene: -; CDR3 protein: CASSLETESGELFF; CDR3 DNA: TGTGCCAGCAGTTTAGAAACAGAATCCGGGGAGCTGTTTTTT
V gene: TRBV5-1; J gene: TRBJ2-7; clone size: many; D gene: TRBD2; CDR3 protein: CASSLFSGSHEQYF; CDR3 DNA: TGCGCCAGCAGCCTATTTAGCGGGAGCCACGAGCAGTACTTC
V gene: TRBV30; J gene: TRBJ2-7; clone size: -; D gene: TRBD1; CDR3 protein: CASGQSYEQYF; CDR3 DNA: TGTGCCTCGGGACAGAGCTACGAGCAGTACTTC
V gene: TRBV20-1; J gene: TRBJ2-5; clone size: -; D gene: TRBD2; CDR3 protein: CSARGWGGETQYF; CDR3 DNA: TGCAGTGCTAGAGGCTGGGGAGGGGAGACCCAGTACTTC
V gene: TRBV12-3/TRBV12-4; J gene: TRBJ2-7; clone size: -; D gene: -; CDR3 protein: CASSFGKGWEQYF; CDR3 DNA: TGTGCCAGCAGTTTCGGGAAGGGATGGGAGCAGTACTTC
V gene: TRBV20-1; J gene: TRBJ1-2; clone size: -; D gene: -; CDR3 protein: CSAYATLRDYNYGYTF; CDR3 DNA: TGCAGTGCTTATGCCACCCTCCGGGATTATAACTATGGCTACACCTTC
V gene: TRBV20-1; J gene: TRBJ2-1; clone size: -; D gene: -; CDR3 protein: CSTVRGAGSYNEQFF; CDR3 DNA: TGCAGTACCGTTAGAGGGGCAGGCTCCTACAATGAGCAGTTCTTC
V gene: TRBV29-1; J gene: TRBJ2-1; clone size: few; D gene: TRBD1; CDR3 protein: CSAEGAEAYNEQFF; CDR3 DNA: TGCAGCGCTGAGGGGGCAGAAGCCTACAATGAGCAGTTCTTC
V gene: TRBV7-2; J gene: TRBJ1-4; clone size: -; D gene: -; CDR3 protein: CASSPDSTATNEKLFF; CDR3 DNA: TGTGCCAGCAGCCCGGACAGCACCGCAACTAATGAAAAACTGTTTTTT
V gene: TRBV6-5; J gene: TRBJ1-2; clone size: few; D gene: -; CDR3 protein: CASRLNGGVLDGYTF; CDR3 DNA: TGTGCCAGCAGGCTGAACGGGGGGGTCTTGGATGGCTACACCTTC
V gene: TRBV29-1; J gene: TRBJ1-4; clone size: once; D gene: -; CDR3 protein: CSVGFGGKNDEKLFF; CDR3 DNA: TGCAGCGTTGGGTTCGGGGGCAAAAACGATGAAAAACTGTTTTTT
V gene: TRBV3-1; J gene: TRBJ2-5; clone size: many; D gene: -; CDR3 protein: CASSQPLRGETQYF; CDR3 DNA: TGTGCCAGCAGCCAGCCCTTACGAGGGGAGACCCAGTACTTC
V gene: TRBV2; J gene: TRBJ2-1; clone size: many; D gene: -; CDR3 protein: CASQLGGVYNEQFF; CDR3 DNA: TGTGCCAGCCAGCTTGGCGGGGTTTACAATGAGCAGTTCTTC
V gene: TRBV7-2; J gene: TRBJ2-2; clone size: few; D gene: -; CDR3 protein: CASSLLMGGITGELFF; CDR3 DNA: TGTGCCAGCAGCCTACTCATGGGAGGCATCACCGGGGAGCTGTTTTTT
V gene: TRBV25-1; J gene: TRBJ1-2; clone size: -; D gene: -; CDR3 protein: CASSEGPGWAYGYTF; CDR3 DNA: TGTGCCAGCAGTGAAGGCCCCGGATGGGCCTATGGCTACACCTTC
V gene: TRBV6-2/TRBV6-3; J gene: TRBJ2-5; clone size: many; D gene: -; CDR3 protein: CASSRTEETQYF; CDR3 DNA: TGTGCCAGCAGTCGGACGGAAGAGACCCAGTACTTC